This T cell receptor beta chain was sequenced for a study of blood T cell repertoires in COVID-19 (dated by TCRdb to the early 2020s). Regarding the study in general: The collaborator samples originated in the United States, Italy and Spain and spanned the acute and convalescent phases of COVID-19. The material from the prospective study consisted of cDNA or gDNA derived from T cells, B-cell-depleted T cells, or PBMCs. Deeply sampled blood TCRbeta repertoires from subjects exposed to, actively infected with, or recovered from COVID-19 were included in the dataset. The repertoires were released in a freely available public database meant as a resource for research on the immune response to SARS-CoV-2. Samples came from the ongoing ImmuneRACE study (first 160 participants) plus 1,254 subjects from 6 global collaborators. A de-identified subject ID, COVID-19 status, age in years and sex were almost always included in the sample metadata. Where HLA class I and class II types were available, the types were taken from metadata supplied by the sample provider, not from assay-based typing.

The paper's findings and limits, for the study overall: The quantity of clinical and demographic metadata differed by source and by participant and was supplied without curation.

Regarding this clone: Its antigen is not yet known. Base qualities are not provided; no much larger clone lies one nucleotide away.

Each collaborating institution followed its own protocols to collect whole blood in K2EDTA tubes. For TCRbeta analysis, collaborator samples were shipped as frozen whole blood, as isolated PBMCs, or as DNA extracted from either sample type. The immunoSEQ Assay, a bias-controlled multiplex PCR, was used to amplify TCRbeta CDR3 regions from genomic DNA. Per the source publication's procedure: The number of nucleated cells in each sample was estimated from the amplification of reference gene primers within the assay. To quantify the absolute abundance of each unique TCRbeta CDR3 rearrangement, sequence reads were collapsed and filtered. Productive Simpson clonality was computed per sample as the square root of Simpson's diversity index over productive rearrangements. TCRdb re-hosts the immuneACCESS table, in-frame sequences only. Its copies lack some clones; in the studies checked, an unresolved V gene accounts for under half of them, and the cause for the rest is not known. That table is the source of V, J and clone size, and D and trimming were worked out from the DNA. The sample table contains approximately 200,000 clones; only one count was recorded for nearly 85% of them. Of the sample, over 5% is held by the ten largest clones.

The CDR3 sequence holds 16 residues, the cysteine and phenylalanine included. Only the CDR3 region is kept as DNA, spanning 48 bases read in frame from base 1. V lost 6 bases and J lost 7 bases, and the count of bases not matched to a germline gene is 12. The CDR1 and CDR2 encoded by the germline V gene are KGHDR and SFDVKD. The sequencing input was peripheral blood. The rearranged segments are TRBV24-1 and TRBJ2-2; 8 junctional bases match TRBD2. This receptor was taken from a woman aged 25 to 39 with acute or convalescent COVID-19. The encoded CDR3 is CATSSPGGGFGGELFF. The sequenced DNA is TGTGCCACCAGTTCCCCGGGAGGGGGGTTTGGCGGGGAGCTGTTTTTT.